This T cell receptor beta chain derives from a study of cytomegalovirus exposure and HLA in healthy donors. Only in-frame clones appear in the TCRdb table, and some are missing; sequencing was by immunoSEQ multiplex PCR. The sample lists about 65,000 clones; around 90% were seen once. As regards this clone: Its target is not known.

Study-wide results and limits: Among TCR sequences, most were rare, though some public TCRs appeared in many donors.

Sequenced material: PBMCs. This receptor was obtained from a woman aged 18-29 years in good health and CMV-seronegative.

CDR3 DNA: TGTGCCAGCAGCTCAGATCAGGGGCGAGTAAATGGCTACACCTTC. It codes for CASSSDQGRVNGYTF. The chain uses TRBV11-2 and TRBJ1-2, with a possible D match to TRBD1 (6 bases). Trimming cost V 4 bases and J 6 bases, with 18 bases left between them. There are 15 residues in the CDR3. Germline CDR1 and CDR2: SGHAT and FQNNGV.